Below, one T cell receptor beta chain is given with its context. In the original analysis: Reference gene primer amplification gave nucleated cell count estimates. Sequencing was performed with immunoSEQ multiplex PCR; in TCRdb, only in-frame clones are kept and a portion is missing. V, J and clone size were drawn from that table, and D and trimming were deduced from the DNA. The table has 65,000 to 90,000 clones, roughly 87% seen once. These data are taken from a study of blood T cell repertoires in COVID-19. Study-level background: Donors in the United States, Italy and Spain gave samples during acute or convalescent COVID-19. Sample material is recorded as cDNA or gDNA derived from T cells, B-cell-depleted T cells, or PBMCs.

Sample: peripheral blood. The source of this sequence is a man younger than 40 with acute or convalescent COVID-19.

CDR3 coding DNA: TGTGCCAGCAGTCAGGACAACCCCCCCTACGAGCAGTACTTC. Protein sequence: CASSQDNPPYEQYF. The J gene is TRBJ2-7, the V gene TRBV6-5; D is possibly TRBD1 (5 bases). Trimming shortened V by 5 bases and J by 2 bases, and 13 bases separated the two germline ends. Germline loops: CDR1 MNHEY, CDR2 SVGAGI. This CDR3 spans 14 amino acids.